The present TCR beta chain was sequenced within a study of CD8 T cells in Susac syndrome. Unmatched junction bases numbered 0, after V lost 1 base and J lost 0 bases. The CDR3 spans 14 residues. CDR1 and CDR2 from the germline V gene are SQVTM and ANQGSEA. When the RNA was reverse transcribed, random hexamers were used with an input of about 0.5 to 1 ug. In TCRdb, the immunoSEQ multiplex PCR reads were re-called with MiXCR into one record per CDR3 protein. The sample carries some 200,000 distinct CDR3 sequences, more than 85% recorded once. The sequenced sample consisted of CD8+ T cells from PBMCs. The chain is built from TRBV29-1 and TRBJ2-7; 10 bases are a match to TRBD1. The receptor's source is a human donor with Susac syndrome. CDR3 amino acids: CSVEGTGGSYEQYF. CDR3 nucleotide sequence: TGCAGCGTTGAAGGGACAGGGGGCTCCTACGAGCAGTACTTC.